These 14 T cell receptor beta chains were sequenced from one sample in a study of STAT3 mutations in large granular lymphocyte leukemia. TCRdb's table, derived via immunoSEQ multiplex PCR, lists solely in-frame clones and lacks some. The sample has approximately 15,000 clones; around 90% are singletons. Which antigens these TCRs recognize remains unknown. Points from the study as a whole: At least one immunodominant TCR beta clonotype appeared in every T-cell large granular lymphocyte leukemia patient.

Specimen: peripheral blood mononuclear cells. All receptors come from a woman aged 50 to 60 with T-cell large granular lymphocyte leukemia. Some clones in this sample may be carry-over from other donors' samples.

CDR3 residues: CASSLGIQETQYF. DNA for the CDR3: TGTGCCAGCTCCTTGGGGATCCAAGAGACCCAGTACTTC. The J gene is TRBJ2-5, the V gene TRBV6-6; D ambiguous. In germline, CDR1 is MNHNY, CDR2 SVGAGI (reference sequence). This CDR3 comprises 13 residues. Trimming pared 8 bases from V and 1 base from J, leaving 11 bases between.

The chain couples TRBV19 to TRBJ1-5, with D unclear. CDR3 length: 12 amino acids. Per germline, CDR1 LNHDA and CDR2 SQIVND (reference sequence). V lost 3 bases and J lost 6, with 6 bases in between. CDR3 nucleotide sequence: TGTGCCAGTAGTATTGGGTCTCAGCCCCAGCATTTT. It specifies CASSIGSQPQHF.

The chain combines TRBV5-3 with TRBJ2-2; TRBD2 matches at 7 bases. TRBV5-3 is assigned to the ORF class and has an uncertain function. V lost 2 bases, J lost 1 base, and 5 bases stayed unmatched. This CDR3 has 16 amino acids. The CDR3 nucleotides read TGTGCCAGAAGCTTAGGGACTACGCAGAACACCGGGGAGCTGTTTTTT. It specifies CARSLGTTQNTGELFF.

This clone has just one count. The chain links TRBV7-2 to TRBJ2-1, with D perhaps TRBD1 or TRBD2 (5 bases each). CDR3 length: 11 residues. V lost 5 bases to trimming and J lost 10 bases, with 9 bases between them. Germline V lookup: CDR1 SGHTA, CDR2 FQGNSA. The CDR3 region has the DNA TGTGCCAGCAGCCAGTGGGGGGAGCAGTTCTTC. This codes for CASSQWGEQFF.

The chain combines TRBV4-2 with TRBJ2-1; 7 bases fit TRBD2. This CDR3 has 17 residues. V lost 0 bases, J lost 8 bases, and 13 bases stayed unmatched. Germline lookup yields CDR1 LGHNA and CDR2 YNFKEQ. CDR3: CASSQEPRERDRDEQFF. DNA of the CDR3: TGTGCCAGCAGCCAAGAACCTCGGGAGCGGGATCGAGATGAGCAGTTCTTC.

CDR3 sequence reads: CASSLGQGSTEAFF. The CDR3, as DNA: TGTGCCAGCAGCTTGGGCCAAGGGAGCACTGAAGCTTTCTTT. The chain is built from TRBV7-9 and TRBJ1-1; no reliable D call. Trimming took off 3 bases at V and 4 bases at J, with 12 bases between the two ends. The germline V gene has CDR1 SEHNR and CDR2 FQNEAQ (reference sequence). CDR3 length equals 14 residues.

This clone appeared a single time. The chain carries TRBV5-6 and TRBJ2-4, with 7 bases identical to TRBD1. The CDR3 is made up of 14 amino acids. Germline V CDR1 and CDR2: SGHDT, YYEEEE. Losses at the gene ends were 3 bases for V and 1 base for J; bases not matched to a gene: 1. CDR3: CASSSTGAKNIQYF. CDR3 nucleotide sequence: TGTGCCAGCAGCTCGACAGGGGCCAAAAACATTCAGTACTTC. Full variable domain (missing parts from reference TRBV5-6 and TRBJ2-4): DAGVTQSPTHLIKTRGQQVTLRCSPKSGHDTVSWYQQALGQGPQFIFQYYEEEERQRGNFPDRFSGHQFPNYSSELNVNALLLGDSALYLCASSSTGAKNIQYFGAGTRLSVL.

The V call is TRBV30, the J call TRBJ2-7; TRBD2 might be the D (5 bases). The length of the CDR3 is 14 residues. Germline assignment: CDR1 GTSNPN and CDR2 SVGIG (reference sequence). V was clipped by 0 bases and J by 2 bases, with 11 bases between them. The CDR3 DNA sequence: TGTGCCTGGAGTGTACGTGGGAGCCCCTACGAGCAGTACTTC. It specifies CAWSVRGSPYEQYF.

The CDR3 region is CASRTNRDRDGYTF. In nucleotides, the CDR3 is TGTGCCAGCAGGACGAACCGGGACAGGGATGGCTACACCTTC. The chain has TRBV28 and TRBJ1-2; 9 positions match TRBD1. Germline CDR1 MDHEN, CDR2 SYDVKM. This CDR3 comprises 14 residues. With 6 bases clipped from V and 6 bases from J, the junction kept 8 bases outside the gene matches.

The rearrangement joins TRBV14 to TRBJ1-2; TRBD1 agrees at 9 bases. There are 18 residues in the CDR3. V was pared by 1 base and J by 5 bases, with 14 bases of the junction left unmatched. Germline assignment: CDR1 SGHDN and CDR2 FVKESK. This CDR3 is CASSQGPPPGTGLYGYTF. The CDR3 region has the DNA TGTGCCAGCAGCCAAGGACCGCCCCCCGGGACAGGGCTATATGGCTACACCTTC.

The rearrangement joins TRBV7-6 to TRBJ2-3; D remains ambiguous. Between the trimmed V and J ends, which lost 5 bases and 1 base, there was a span of 7 bases. The germline gives CDR1 SGHVS, CDR2 FNYEAQ. This CDR3 region has 13 residues. For the CDR3, the DNA is TGTGCCAGCAGCCCCCGCCGCACAGATACGCAGTATTTT. This translates into CASSPRRTDTQYF.

The V call is TRBV18, the J call TRBJ2-2, with 7 nucleotides matching TRBD1. J was trimmed by 0 bases and V by 4 bases; bases with no gene match: 8. The CDR3 is 17 residues long. Germline V lookup: CDR1 KGHSH, CDR2 LQKENI. For the CDR3, the DNA is TGTGCCAGCTCACAGTGGCAGGGGGTTTCGAACACCGGGGAGCTGTTTTTT. This codes for CASSQWQGVSNTGELFF.

The CDR3 bases are TGTGCCAGCTCACCGATGACAGCCAGAATGAACACTGAAGCTTTCTTT. Translation gives CASSPMTARMNTEAFF. The V and J genes are TRBV18 and TRBJ1-1; D might be TRBD1 (5 bases). The CDR3 length is 16 residues. Germline V lookup: CDR1 KGHSH, CDR2 LQKENI. V was clipped by 3 bases and J by 0 bases, with 14 bases between them.

The chain combines TRBV29-1 with TRBJ2-5; 8 nucleotides line up with TRBD2. V lost 6 bases and J lost 9; bases outside the gene matches: 15. CDR3 size: 14 residues. Germline CDR1 is SQVTM and CDR2 is ANQGSEA. The DNA for the CDR3 is TGCAGCGTCGCGGGACTAGGGGATGCTATTGCCCAGTACTTC. Translating gives CSVAGLGDAIAQYF.